Shown below are 27 T cell receptor beta chains from a single sample sequenced in a study of cytomegalovirus exposure and HLA in healthy donors. The protocol was immunoSEQ multiplex PCR, while the TCRdb copy is restricted to in-frame clones and leaves out a portion. Among 150,000 to 200,000 clones, 70% to 90% were seen once, and the ten largest hold 2% to 2.5%. The sample was PBMCs. The receptors shown here come from a woman aged 18-29 years in good health and CMV-seronegative.

This sequence joins TRBV11-2 and TRBJ2-7; 7 bases map to TRBD2. The CDR3 loop spans 17 amino acids. Trimming cost V 5 bases and J 4 bases; bases outside gene matches: 17. Per germline, CDR1 SGHAT and CDR2 FQNNGV. CDR3 sequence: CASSQNVGEGRIYEQYF. The DNA of the CDR3 is TGTGCCAGCAGCCAGAACGTGGGGGAGGGGAGAATATACGAGCAGTACTTC. The variable domain in full, completed from reference TRBV11-2 and TRBJ2-7, reads EAGVAQSPRYKIIEKRQSVAFWCNPISGHATLYWYQQILGQGPKLLIQFQNNGVVDDSQLPKDRFSAERLKGVDSTLKIQPAKLEDSAVYLCASSQNVGEGRIYEQYFGPGTRLTVT.

This clone has a single count. The CDR3 loop reads CASSVDGGGELFF. The CDR3 nucleotides are TGTGCCAGCAGCGTAGACGGGGGTGGGGAGCTGTTTTTT. This rearrangement joins TRBV9 to TRBJ2-2; D is perhaps TRBD2 (6 bases). Trimming removed 0 bases at V and 8 bases at J, with 8 bases between. Germline V gene sequence: CDR1 SGDLS, CDR2 YYNGEE. The CDR3 totals 13 residues.

This clone has more than one count but fewer than ten. The chain employs TRBV7-3 and TRBJ1-6, with a tentative D call TRBD1 (5 bases). Per germline, CDR1 SGHTA and CDR2 FQGTGA. V was shortened by 1 base and J by 7 bases, with 11 bases between the two germline ends. The CDR3 has 15 residues. CDR3: CASSLKGGGNSPLHF. CDR3 in DNA: TGTGCCAGCAGCTTAAAGGGCGGGGGAAATTCACCCCTCCACTTT.

The CDR3 DNA reads TGTGCCAGTAACGTAGCGGGGGTCGAGGAGACCCAGTACTTC. Its translation is CASNVAGVEETQYF. V gene TRBV19 combines with J gene TRBJ2-5; 9 bases are a match to TRBD2. The CDR3 covers 14 residues. V dropped 7 bases and J dropped 5; count of bases not matched to a gene: 8. Germline V gene sequence: CDR1 LNHDA, CDR2 SQIVND (reference sequence).

This chain joins TRBV19 and TRBJ1-1; 9 bases map to TRBD1. The CDR3 runs to 15 residues. Germline values: CDR1 LNHDA, CDR2 SQIVND (reference sequence). V gave up 5 bases and J gave up 0 bases; unmatched junction bases: 4. The CDR3 region has the DNA TGTGCCAGTAGTCCGGGGGACAGGGTGAACACTGAAGCTTTCTTT. It is translated as CASSPGDRVNTEAFF.

In its sample, this clone was seen once. The genes are TRBV7-9 and TRBJ2-1; no clear D. The CDR3 is 13 amino acids. Trimming removed 4 bases from V and 5 bases from J, with 9 bases in between. Germline values: CDR1 SEHNR, CDR2 FQNEAQ (reference sequence). Here the CDR3 reads CASSSNLDNEQFF. The CDR3 DNA reads TGTGCCAGCAGCTCTAATCTCGACAATGAGCAGTTCTTC.

The chain has TRBV9 and TRBJ1-2, with 9 bases aligning to TRBD1. The CDR3 is made up of 16 amino acids. V lost 2 bases, J lost 7 bases, and 12 bases stayed unmatched. Germline V CDR1 and CDR2: SGDLS, YYNGEE. CDR3 in amino acids: CASSVKSQWTGVGYTF. DNA for the CDR3: TGTGCCAGCAGCGTTAAATCCCAATGGACAGGGGTTGGCTACACCTTC. The full variable domain, rest sourced from reference TRBV9 and TRBJ1-2, is DSGVTQTPKHLITATGQRVTLRCSPRSGDLSVYWYQQSLDQGLQFLIQYYNGEERAKGNILERFSAQQFPDLHSELNLSSLELGDSALYFCASSVKSQWTGVGYTFGSGTRLTVV.

This clone was seen a few times. The chain carries TRBV29-1 and TRBJ2-5; D may be TRBD1 (5 bases). V was cut by 6 bases and J by 5 bases, with 16 bases left in between. CDR1 and CDR2 (germline): SQVTM, ANQGSEA. The CDR3 is 13 residues long. The CDR3 region is CSVGLVPGETQYF. CDR3 DNA: TGCAGCGTGGGGCTCGTCCCGGGCGAGACCCAGTACTTC.

The rearrangement joins TRBV7-9 to TRBJ2-1; 16 bases are a match to TRBD2. V lost 5 bases to trimming and J lost 0 bases; unmatched junction nucleotides: 7. CDR3 length: 19 amino acids. Germline V gene lookup returns CDR1 SEHNR and CDR2 FQNEAQ (reference sequence). The CDR3 coding sequence is TGTGCCAGCAGCCCTCCGGGACTAGCGGGGGGGAGCTCCTACAATGAGCAGTTCTTC. As protein: CASSPPGLAGGSSYNEQFF.

J is TRBJ2-7 and V is TRBV7-9; a weak D match, TRBD1 (5 bases). Germline CDR1 SEHNR, CDR2 FQNEAQ (reference sequence). The V gene lost 0 bases and the J gene lost 3 bases, with 9 bases spanning the gap. The CDR3 runs to 14 residues. CDR3 nucleotide sequence: TGTGCCAGCAGCTTAGCGGGCGGACACTACGAGCAGTACTTC. It translates to CASSLAGGHYEQYF.

The chain carries TRBV2 and TRBJ2-7; D call uncertain. Trimming cost V 1 base and J 0 bases, with 10 bases left between them. The CDR3 has 15 residues. Germline CDR1 SNHLY, CDR2 FYNNEI. CDR3 residues: CASSEVGRLSYEQYF. The DNA of the CDR3 is TGTGCCAGCAGTGAAGTGGGCAGGCTCTCCTACGAGCAGTACTTC.

In its sample, this clone was seen once. The chain combines TRBV19 with TRBJ1-3, with 7 bases identical to TRBD1. Per the germline V gene, CDR1 is LNHDA and CDR2 is SQIVND (reference sequence). CDR3 size: 14 residues. With 7 bases clipped from V and 0 bases from J, the junction kept 3 bases outside the gene matches. The CDR3 reads CASNEGASGNTIYF. In DNA form, the CDR3 reads TGTGCCAGTAACGAGGGGGCCTCTGGAAACACCATATATTTT.

This rearrangement joins TRBV30 to TRBJ1-4; D unresolved. The length of the CDR3 is 13 residues. Germline-derived CDR1 and CDR2 are GTSNPN and SVGIG (reference sequence). V gave up 3 bases and J gave up 7 bases, with 12 bases separating them. DNA of the CDR3: TGTGCCTGGAGCAGACTCGACCTTGAAAAACTGTTTTTT. Protein sequence: CAWSRLDLEKLFF. Together with reference TRBV30 and TRBJ1-4, the CDR3 gives the full variable domain: SQTIHQWPATLVQPVGSPLSLECTVEGTSNPNLYWYRQAAGRGLQLLFYSVGIGQISSEVPQNLSASRPQDRQFILSSKKLLLSDSGFYLCAWSRLDLEKLFFGSGTQLSVL.

The V gene is TRBV5-4, the J gene TRBJ1-6; 7 bases are a match to TRBD1. The CDR3 consists of 14 residues. V lost 2 bases to trimming and J lost 14 bases; unmatched junction nucleotides: 10. Per the germline V gene, CDR1 is SGHNT and CDR2 is YYREEE (reference sequence). The CDR3 reads CASSFPGGTSTLHF. CDR3 bases: TGTGCCAGCAGCTTCCCAGGGGGGACCTCCACCCTCCACTTT. The complete variable domain, with remaining parts taken from reference TRBV5-4 and TRBJ1-6, reads ETGVTQSPTHLIKTRGQQVTLRCSSQSGHNTVSWYQQALGQGPQFIFQYYREEENGRGNFPPRFSGLQFPNYSSELNVNALELDDSALYLCASSFPGGTSTLHFGNGTRLTVT.

The gene calls are TRBV5-5 and TRBJ1-3; D is possibly TRBD1 (5 bases). Trimming removed 1 base from V and 0 bases from J, with 11 bases in between. The length of the CDR3 is 16 residues. Germline CDR1 is SGHKS and CDR2 is YYEKEE (reference sequence). CDR3 sequence (DNA): TGTGCCAGCAGCTTGCAGGGTAGGGGCTCTGGAAACACCATATATTTT. Translating gives CASSLQGRGSGNTIYF.

V gene TRBV5-1 combines with J gene TRBJ2-3, with D maybe TRBD2 (6 bases). The V gene's germline CDR1 is SGHRS and CDR2 YFSETQ. The CDR3 spans 15 residues. V was trimmed by 0 bases and J by 2 bases, leaving 10 bases between them. The CDR3, as DNA: TGCGCCAGCAGCTTGGGGGCTAGCGCCACAGATACGCAGTATTTT. Translated: CASSLGASATDTQYF.

The chain joins TRBV14 to TRBJ2-1, with 8 bases fitting TRBD2. The CDR3 loop spans 17 amino acids. Trimming at V came to 1 base and at J to 0 bases, leaving 5 bases not matched to a gene. Germline V gene sequence: CDR1 SGHDN, CDR2 FVKESK. Here the CDR3 reads CASSQVPGLGSYNEQFF. The CDR3 DNA sequence: TGTGCCAGCAGCCAAGTTCCGGGACTAGGCTCCTACAATGAGCAGTTCTTC.

This clone was counted a single time. The V call is TRBV29-1, the J call TRBJ1-2; 8 bases are shared with TRBD1. J gave up 4 bases and V 4 bases, and 2 bases lay outside the gene matches. Germline values: CDR1 SQVTM, CDR2 ANQGSEA. The CDR3 runs 12 residues. CDR3: CSVGDRSYGYTF. CDR3 coding DNA: TGCAGCGTTGGGGACAGGTCCTATGGCTACACCTTC.

This chain uses TRBV13 with TRBJ1-1; 8 bases fit TRBD1. Germline CDR1 PRHDT, CDR2 FYEKMQ (reference sequence). The CDR3 is made up of 14 amino acids. The trim removed 4 bases at V and 1 base at J, leaving 2 bases unmatched. CDR3 sequence (DNA): TGTGCCAGCAGCTCAGGGACAGGGAACACTGAAGCTTTCTTT. Its translation: CASSSGTGNTEAFF. The full variable domain, in which reference TRBV13 and TRBJ1-1 provide the parts outside the CDR3, is AAGVIQSPRHLIKEKRETATLKCYPIPRHDTVYWYQQGPGQDPQFLISFYEKMQSDKGSIPDRFSAQQFSDYHSELNMSSLELGDSALYFCASSSGTGNTEAFFGQGTRLTVV.

The chain couples TRBV9 to TRBJ2-7; 7 positions agree with TRBD2. J gave up 0 bases and V 3 bases, and 6 bases lay outside the gene matches. Germline V CDR1 and CDR2: SGDLS, YYNGEE. This CDR3 region has 15 residues. CDR3 region: CASSASGAHSYEQYF. For the CDR3, the DNA is TGTGCCAGCAGCGCCAGCGGGGCTCACTCCTACGAGCAGTACTTC.

CDR3 DNA: TGTGCCAGCAGCACAAGGGGCACGGGGGGTGTCTATGGCTACACCTTC. Protein sequence: CASSTRGTGGVYGYTF. V usage is TRBV7-8 and J usage is TRBJ1-2, with D possibly matching TRBD1 (5 bases). V was shortened by 5 bases and J by 4 bases, with 20 bases between the two germline ends. Germline V gene data show CDR1 as SGHVS and CDR2 as FQNEAQ. CDR3 length: 16 amino acids.

The V and J genes are TRBV7-6 and TRBJ2-3; D possibly corresponds to TRBD1 (6 bases). CDR1 and CDR2 from the germline V gene are SGHVS and FNYEAQ. The V end was cut by 6 bases, the J end by 10 bases, with 17 bases between. CDR3 length: 13 amino acids. The DNA for the CDR3 is TGTGCCAGCAGTCCTGGACAGAACCCCCCGCAGTATTTT. Translation: CASSPGQNPPQYF.

This chain links TRBV7-8 with TRBJ1-2; D might be TRBD1 (6 bases). The CDR3 consists of 14 residues. CDR1 SGHVS and CDR2 FQNEAQ come from the germline V gene. V lost 4 bases and J 4 bases, leaving 13 bases between the germline ends. The CDR3 sequence: CASSSYKDSYGYTF. CDR3 nucleotides: TGTGCCAGCAGCTCGTATAAGGACAGCTATGGCTACACCTTC.

The V gene is TRBV2, the J gene TRBJ2-3, with TRBD2 identical over 11 bases. Germline V gives CDR1 SNHLY, CDR2 FYNNEI. V lost 6 bases, J lost 9 bases, and 11 bases stayed unmatched. The CDR3 runs to 15 residues. The CDR3 is CASRRGLADRGTQYF. Here the CDR3 DNA reads TGTGCCAGCAGACGGGGACTAGCGGACCGGGGGACGCAGTATTTT. Using reference TRBV2 and TRBJ2-3 for the parts outside the CDR3, the full variable domain is EPEVTQTPSHQVTQMGQEVILRCVPISNHLYFYWYRQILGQKVEFLVSFYNNEISEKSEIFDDQFSVERPDGSNFTLKIRSTKLEDSAMYFCASRRGLADRGTQYFGPGTRLTVL.

The chain employs TRBV5-7 and TRBJ2-1; D remains ambiguous. TRBV5-7 is reported as an ORF; its role is uncertain. CDR3 length: 15 amino acids. Trimming removed 0 bases at V and 0 bases at J, with 7 bases between. DNA of the CDR3: TGTGCCAGCAGCTTGGGGGCAGGCTCCTACAATGAGCAGTTCTTC. Translation gives CASSLGAGSYNEQFF.

This chain connects TRBV6-5 to TRBJ2-5; a weak D match, TRBD1 (5 bases). Germline CDR1 is MNHEY and CDR2 is SVGAGI. Trimming removed 0 bases from V and 0 bases from J, with 8 bases in between. The CDR3 is 15 amino acids. The CDR3 DNA sequence: TGTGCCAGCAGTTACTCGTCAGGGAACCAAGAGACCCAGTACTTC. Translation gives CASSYSSGNQETQYF.

The chain employs TRBV28 and TRBJ1-2, with 8 bases fitting TRBD1. Germline lookup yields CDR1 MDHEN and CDR2 SYDVKM. The CDR3 loop spans 15 amino acids. Trimming at V came to 5 bases and at J to 8 bases, leaving 13 bases not matched to a gene. The CDR3 coding sequence is TGTGCCAGCAGTCTCTCCGGACAGGGCCGGGGAGGCTACACCTTC. It specifies CASSLSGQGRGGYTF.